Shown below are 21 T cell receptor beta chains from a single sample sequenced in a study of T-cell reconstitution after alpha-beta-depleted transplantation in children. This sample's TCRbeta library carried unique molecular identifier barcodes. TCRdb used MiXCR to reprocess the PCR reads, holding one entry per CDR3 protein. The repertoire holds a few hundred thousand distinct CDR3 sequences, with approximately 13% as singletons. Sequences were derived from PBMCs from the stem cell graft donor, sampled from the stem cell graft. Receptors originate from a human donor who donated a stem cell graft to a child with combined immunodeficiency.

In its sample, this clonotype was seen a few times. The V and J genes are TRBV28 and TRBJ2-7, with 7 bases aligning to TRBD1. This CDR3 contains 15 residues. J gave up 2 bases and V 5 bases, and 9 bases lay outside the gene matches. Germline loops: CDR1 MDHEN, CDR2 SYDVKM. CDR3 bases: TGTGCCAGCAGTCAAATTGGGACAGCTACCTACGAGCAGTACTTC. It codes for CASSQIGTATYEQYF.

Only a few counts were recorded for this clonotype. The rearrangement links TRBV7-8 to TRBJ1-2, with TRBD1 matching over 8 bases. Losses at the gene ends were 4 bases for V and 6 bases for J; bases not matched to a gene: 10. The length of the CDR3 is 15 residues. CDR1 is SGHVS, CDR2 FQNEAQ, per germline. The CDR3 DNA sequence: TGTGCCAGCAGCTCGCCGGACAGGGTCCTGCATGGCTACACCTTC. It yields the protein CASSSPDRVLHGYTF.

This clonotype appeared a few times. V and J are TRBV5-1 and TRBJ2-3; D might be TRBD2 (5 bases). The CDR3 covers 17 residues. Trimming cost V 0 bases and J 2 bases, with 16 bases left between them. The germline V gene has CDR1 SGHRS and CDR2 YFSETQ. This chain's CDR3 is CASSLARTGRITDTQYF. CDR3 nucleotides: TGCGCCAGCAGCTTGGCCAGAACGGGAAGGATCACAGATACGCAGTATTTT.

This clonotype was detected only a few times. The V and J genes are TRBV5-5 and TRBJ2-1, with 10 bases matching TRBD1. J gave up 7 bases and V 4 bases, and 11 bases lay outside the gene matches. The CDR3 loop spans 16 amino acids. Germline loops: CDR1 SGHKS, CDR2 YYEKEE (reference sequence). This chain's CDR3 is CASSIYDRGHRNEQFF. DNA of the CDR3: TGTGCCAGCAGCATCTACGACAGGGGGCATCGGAATGAGCAGTTCTTC.

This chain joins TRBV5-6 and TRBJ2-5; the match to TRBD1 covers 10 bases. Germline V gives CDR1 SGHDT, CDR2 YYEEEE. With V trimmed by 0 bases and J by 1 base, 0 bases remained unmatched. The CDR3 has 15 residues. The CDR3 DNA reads TGTGCCAGCAGCTTGGGGACAGGGGGCCAAGAGACCCAGTACTTC. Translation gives CASSLGTGGQETQYF.

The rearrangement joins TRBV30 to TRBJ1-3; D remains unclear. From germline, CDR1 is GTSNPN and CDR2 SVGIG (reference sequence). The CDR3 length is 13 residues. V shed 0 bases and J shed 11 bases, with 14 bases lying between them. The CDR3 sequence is CAWSVGQAGAIYF. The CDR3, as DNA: TGTGCCTGGAGTGTAGGGCAGGCCGGCGCCATATATTTT.

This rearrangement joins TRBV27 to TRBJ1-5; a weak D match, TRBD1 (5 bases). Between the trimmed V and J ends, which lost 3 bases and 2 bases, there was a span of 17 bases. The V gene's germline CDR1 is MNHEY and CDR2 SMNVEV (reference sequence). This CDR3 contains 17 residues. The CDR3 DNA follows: TGTGCCAGCAGTTTGTCCCCCTTCCGGGGACGCAATCAGCCCCAGCATTTT. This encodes CASSLSPFRGRNQPQHF.

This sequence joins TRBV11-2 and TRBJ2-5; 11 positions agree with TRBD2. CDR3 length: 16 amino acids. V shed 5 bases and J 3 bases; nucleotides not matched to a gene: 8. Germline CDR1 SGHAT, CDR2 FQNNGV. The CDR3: CASSGLLGLAEETQYF. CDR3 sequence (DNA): TGTGCCAGCAGCGGGCTTCTGGGACTAGCGGAAGAGACCCAGTACTTC.

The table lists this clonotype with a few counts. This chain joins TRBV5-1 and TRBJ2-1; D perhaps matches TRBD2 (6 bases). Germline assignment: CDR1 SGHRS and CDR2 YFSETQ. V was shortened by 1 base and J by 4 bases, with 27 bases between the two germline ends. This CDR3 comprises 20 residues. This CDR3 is CASSLPRGLQLSFPYNEQFF. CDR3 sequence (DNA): TGCGCCAGCAGCTTGCCGCGGGGTTTGCAGCTGTCTTTCCCATACAATGAGCAGTTCTTC.

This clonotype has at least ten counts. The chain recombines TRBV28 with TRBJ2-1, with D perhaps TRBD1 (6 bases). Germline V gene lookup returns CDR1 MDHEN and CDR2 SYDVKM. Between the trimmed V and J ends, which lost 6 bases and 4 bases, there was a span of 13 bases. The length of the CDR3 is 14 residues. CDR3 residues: CASSPGQNYNEQFF. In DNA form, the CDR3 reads TGTGCCAGCAGCCCAGGACAGAATTACAATGAGCAGTTCTTC.

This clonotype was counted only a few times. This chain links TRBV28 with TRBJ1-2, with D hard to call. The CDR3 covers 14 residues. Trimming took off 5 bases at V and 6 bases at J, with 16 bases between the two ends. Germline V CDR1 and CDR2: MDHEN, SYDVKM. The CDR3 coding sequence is TGTGCCAGCAGTGCCCAGGCGGACTGGGATGGCTACACCTTC. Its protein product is CASSAQADWDGYTF.

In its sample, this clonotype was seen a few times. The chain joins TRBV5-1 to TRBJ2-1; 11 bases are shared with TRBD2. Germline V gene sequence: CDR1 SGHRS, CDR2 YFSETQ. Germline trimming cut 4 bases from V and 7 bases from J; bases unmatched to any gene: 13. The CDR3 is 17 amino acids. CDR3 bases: TGCGCCAGCAGCCTCCAAAATAGCGGGAGGGCCTGGAATGAGCAGTTCTTC. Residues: CASSLQNSGRAWNEQFF.

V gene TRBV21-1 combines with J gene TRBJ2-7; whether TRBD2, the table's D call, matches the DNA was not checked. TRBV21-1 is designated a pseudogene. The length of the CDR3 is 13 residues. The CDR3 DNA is TGTGCCAGCGGTCCTCCGGGGGGTAACGAGCAGTACTTC. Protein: CASGPPGGNEQYF.

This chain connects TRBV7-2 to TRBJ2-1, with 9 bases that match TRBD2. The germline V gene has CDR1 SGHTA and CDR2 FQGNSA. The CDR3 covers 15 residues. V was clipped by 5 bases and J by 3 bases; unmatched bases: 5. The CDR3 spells CASSKTSGHYNEQFF. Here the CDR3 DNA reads TGTGCCAGCAGCAAAACTAGCGGGCACTACAATGAGCAGTTCTTC.

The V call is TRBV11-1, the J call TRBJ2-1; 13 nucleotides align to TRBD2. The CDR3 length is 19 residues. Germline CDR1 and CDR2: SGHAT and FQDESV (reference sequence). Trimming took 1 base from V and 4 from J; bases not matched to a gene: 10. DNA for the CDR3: TGTGCCAGCAGCTTAGTAATGAGACTAGCGGGAGGAGAATACAATGAGCAGTTCTTC. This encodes CASSLVMRLAGGEYNEQFF. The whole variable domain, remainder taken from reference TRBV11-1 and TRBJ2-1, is EAEVAQSPRYKITEKSQAVAFWCDPISGHATLYWYRQILGQGPELLVQFQDESVVDDSQLPKDRFSAERLKGVDSTLKIQPAELGDSAMYLCASSLVMRLAGGEYNEQFFGPGTRLTVL.

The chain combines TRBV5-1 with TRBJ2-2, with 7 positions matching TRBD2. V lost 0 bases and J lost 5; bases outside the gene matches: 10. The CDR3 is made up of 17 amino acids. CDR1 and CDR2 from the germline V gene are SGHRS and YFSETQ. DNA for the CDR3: TGCGCCAGCAGCTTGGTCTGGTGGGAGGGCCGAACCGGGGAGCTGTTTTTT. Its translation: CASSLVWWEGRTGELFF.

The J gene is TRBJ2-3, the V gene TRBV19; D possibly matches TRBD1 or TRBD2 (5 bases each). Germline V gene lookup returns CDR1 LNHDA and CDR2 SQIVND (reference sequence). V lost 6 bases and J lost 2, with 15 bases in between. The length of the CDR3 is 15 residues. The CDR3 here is CASRSRGRTTDTQYF. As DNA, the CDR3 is TGTGCCAGTAGGTCACGGGGCCGTACCACAGATACGCAGTATTTT.

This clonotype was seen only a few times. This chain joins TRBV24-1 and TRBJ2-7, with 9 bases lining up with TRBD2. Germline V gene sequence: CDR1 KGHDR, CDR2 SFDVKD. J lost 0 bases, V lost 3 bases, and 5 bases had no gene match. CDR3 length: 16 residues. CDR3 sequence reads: CATSDPKRGVSYEQYF. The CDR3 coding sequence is TGTGCCACCAGTGATCCGAAGCGGGGGGTCTCCTACGAGCAGTACTTC.

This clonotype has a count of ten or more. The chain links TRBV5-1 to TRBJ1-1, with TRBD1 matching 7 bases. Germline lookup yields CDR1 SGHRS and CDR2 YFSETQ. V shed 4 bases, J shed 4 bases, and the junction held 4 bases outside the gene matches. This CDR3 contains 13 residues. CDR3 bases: TGCGCCAGCAGCCCCGCAGGGGGCACTGAAGCTTTCTTT. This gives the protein CASSPAGGTEAFF.

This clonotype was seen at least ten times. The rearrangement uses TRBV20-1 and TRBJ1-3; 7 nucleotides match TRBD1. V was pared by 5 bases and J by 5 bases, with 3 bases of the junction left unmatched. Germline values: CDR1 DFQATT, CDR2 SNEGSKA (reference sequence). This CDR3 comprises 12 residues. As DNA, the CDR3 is TGCAGTGCTGAGGACAGGCGAAACACCATATATTTT. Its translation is CSAEDRRNTIYF.

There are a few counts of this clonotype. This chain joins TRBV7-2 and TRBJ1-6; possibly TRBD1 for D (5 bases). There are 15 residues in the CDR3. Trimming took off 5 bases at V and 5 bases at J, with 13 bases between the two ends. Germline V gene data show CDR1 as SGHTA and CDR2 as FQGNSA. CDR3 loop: CASSAQGRDNSPLHF. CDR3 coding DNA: TGTGCCAGCAGCGCCCAGGGTAGGGATAATTCACCCCTCCACTTT.